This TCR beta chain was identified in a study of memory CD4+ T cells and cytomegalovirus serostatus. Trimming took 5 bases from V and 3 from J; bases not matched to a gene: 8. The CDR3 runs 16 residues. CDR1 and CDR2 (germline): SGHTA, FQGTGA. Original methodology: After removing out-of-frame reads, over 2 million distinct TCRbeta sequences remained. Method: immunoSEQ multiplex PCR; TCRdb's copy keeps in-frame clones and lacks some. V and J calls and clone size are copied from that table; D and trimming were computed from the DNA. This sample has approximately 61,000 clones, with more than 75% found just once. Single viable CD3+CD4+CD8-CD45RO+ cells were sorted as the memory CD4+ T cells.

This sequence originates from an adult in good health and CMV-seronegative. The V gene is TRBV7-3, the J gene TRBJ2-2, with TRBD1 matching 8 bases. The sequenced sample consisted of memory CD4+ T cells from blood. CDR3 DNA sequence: TGTGCCAGCAGCATACAGACAGGGGCGCACACCGGGGAGCTGTTTTTT. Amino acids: CASSIQTGAHTGELFF. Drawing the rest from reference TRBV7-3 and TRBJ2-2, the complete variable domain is GAGVSQTPSNKVTEKGKYVELRCDPISGHTALYWYRQSLGQGPEFLIYFQGTGAADDSGLPNDRFFAVRPEGSVSTLKIQRTERGDSAVYLCASSIQTGAHTGELFFGEGSRLTVL.